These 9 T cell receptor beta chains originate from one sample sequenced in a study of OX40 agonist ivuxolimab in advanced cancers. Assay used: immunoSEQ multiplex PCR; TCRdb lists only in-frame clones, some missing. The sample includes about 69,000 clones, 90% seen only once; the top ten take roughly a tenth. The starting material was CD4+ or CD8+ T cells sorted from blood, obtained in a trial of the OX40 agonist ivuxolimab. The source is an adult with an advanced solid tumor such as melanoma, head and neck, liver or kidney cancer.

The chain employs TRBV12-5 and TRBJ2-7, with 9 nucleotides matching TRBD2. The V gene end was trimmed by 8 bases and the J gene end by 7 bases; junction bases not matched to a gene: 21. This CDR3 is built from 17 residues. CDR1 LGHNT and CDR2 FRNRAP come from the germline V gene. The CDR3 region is CASPPSGESGVFREQYF. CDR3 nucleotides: TGTGCTAGTCCCCCTAGCGGGGAGTCGGGGGTCTTTCGTGAGCAGTACTTC.

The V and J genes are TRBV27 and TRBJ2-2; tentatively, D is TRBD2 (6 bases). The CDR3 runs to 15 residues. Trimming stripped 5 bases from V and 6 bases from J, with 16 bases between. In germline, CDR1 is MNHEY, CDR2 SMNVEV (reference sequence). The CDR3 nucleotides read TGTGCCAGCAGTACCCCGGGGGTTCCGCCCGGGGAGCTGTTTTTT. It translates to CASSTPGVPPGELFF.

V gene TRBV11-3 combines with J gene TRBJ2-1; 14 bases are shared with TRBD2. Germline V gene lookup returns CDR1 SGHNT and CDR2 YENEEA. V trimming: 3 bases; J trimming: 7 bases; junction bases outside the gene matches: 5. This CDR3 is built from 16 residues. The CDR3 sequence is CASSLRGLAGVNEQFF. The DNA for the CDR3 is TGTGCCAGCAGCTTGCGGGGACTAGCGGGAGTGAATGAGCAGTTCTTC.

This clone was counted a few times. CDR3 amino acids: CASSFVTRGYGYTF. The CDR3 coding sequence is TGTGCCAGCAGCTTTGTGACAAGGGGATATGGCTACACCTTC. The rearrangement joins TRBV7-2 to TRBJ1-2, with D tentatively TRBD1 (5 bases). Germline loops: CDR1 SGHTA, CDR2 FQGNSA. The CDR3 covers 14 residues. Deletions cut 3 bases from V and 5 bases from J, with 13 bases between.

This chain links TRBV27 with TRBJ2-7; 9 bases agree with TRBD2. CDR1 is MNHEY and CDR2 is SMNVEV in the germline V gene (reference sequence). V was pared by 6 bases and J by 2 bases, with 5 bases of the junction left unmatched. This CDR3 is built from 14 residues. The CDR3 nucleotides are TGTGCCAGCAGCAGGGCGGGAGGGGCCTACGAGCAGTACTTC. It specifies CASSRAGGAYEQYF.

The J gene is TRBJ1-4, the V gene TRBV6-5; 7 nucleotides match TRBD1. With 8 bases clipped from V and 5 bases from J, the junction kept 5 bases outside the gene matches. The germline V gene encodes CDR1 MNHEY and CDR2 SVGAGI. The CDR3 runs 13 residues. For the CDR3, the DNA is TGTGCCAGCCACGGGACAGTAAATGAAAAACTGTTTTTT. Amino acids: CASHGTVNEKLFF.

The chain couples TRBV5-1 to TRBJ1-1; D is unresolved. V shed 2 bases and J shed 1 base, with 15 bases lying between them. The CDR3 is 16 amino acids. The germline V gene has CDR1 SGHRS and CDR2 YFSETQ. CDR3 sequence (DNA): TGCGCCAGCAGCTTAGAAACCCGGATGAAGAACACTGAAGCTTTCTTT. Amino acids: CASSLETRMKNTEAFF. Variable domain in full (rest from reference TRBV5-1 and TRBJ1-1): KAGVTQTPRYLIKTRGQQVTLSCSPISGHRSVSWYQQTPGQGLQFLFEYFSETQRNKGNFPGRFSGRQFSNSRSEMNVSTLELGDSALYLCASSLETRMKNTEAFFGQGTRLTVV.

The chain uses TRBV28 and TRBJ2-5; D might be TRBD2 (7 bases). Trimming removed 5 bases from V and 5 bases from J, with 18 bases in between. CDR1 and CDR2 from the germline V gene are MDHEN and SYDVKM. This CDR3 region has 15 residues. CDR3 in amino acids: CASSPVGGAGETQYF. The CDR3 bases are TGTGCCAGCAGTCCCGTGGGGGGGGCAGGGGAGACCCAGTACTTC.

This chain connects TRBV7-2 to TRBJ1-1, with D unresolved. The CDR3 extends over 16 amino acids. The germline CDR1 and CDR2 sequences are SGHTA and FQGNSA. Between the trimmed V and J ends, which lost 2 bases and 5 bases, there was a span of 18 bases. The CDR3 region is CASSLWRPGRGTEAFF. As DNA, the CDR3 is TGTGCCAGCAGCTTATGGCGCCCCGGGCGTGGGACTGAAGCTTTCTTT.